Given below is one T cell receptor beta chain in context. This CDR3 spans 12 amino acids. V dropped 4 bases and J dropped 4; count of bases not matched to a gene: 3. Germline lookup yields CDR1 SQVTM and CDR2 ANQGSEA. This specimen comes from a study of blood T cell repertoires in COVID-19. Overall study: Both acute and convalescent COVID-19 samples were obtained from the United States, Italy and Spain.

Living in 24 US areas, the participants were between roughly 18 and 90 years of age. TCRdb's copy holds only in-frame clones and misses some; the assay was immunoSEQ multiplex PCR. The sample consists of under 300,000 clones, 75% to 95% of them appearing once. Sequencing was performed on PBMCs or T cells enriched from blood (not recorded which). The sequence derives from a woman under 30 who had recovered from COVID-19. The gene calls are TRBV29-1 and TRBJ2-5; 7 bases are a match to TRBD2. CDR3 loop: CSVALAAETQYF. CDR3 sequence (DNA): TGCAGCGTTGCCCTAGCGGCAGAGACCCAGTACTTC.